This TCR beta chain was recorded in a study of PD-1 blockade in classical Hodgkin lymphoma. Study-level results: For complete responders, baseline diversity was comparable to that of newly diagnosed patients.

Exposure to brentuximab vedotin varied, and each patient had relapsed following autologous stem cell transplantation. TCRdb's table, derived via immunoSEQ multiplex PCR, lists solely in-frame clones and lacks some. The data contain about 84,000 clones, about 89% of them seen just once; the ten biggest clones take up less than 25%. Worth noting for this clone: Its antigen remains unknown.

The CDR3 length is 13 residues. The germline V gene has CDR1 GTSNPN and CDR2 SVGIG (reference sequence). V was clipped by 0 bases and J by 7 bases, with 10 bases between them. This chain joins TRBV30 and TRBJ2-1, with TRBD1 as a possible D gene (5 bases). The clonotype originates from a human donor with classical Hodgkin lymphoma. Specimen: peripheral blood mononuclear cells (PBMCs), collected at baseline. The CDR3 loop reads CAWSVQVRNEQFF. The CDR3 nucleotides read TGTGCCTGGAGTGTACAGGTCCGAAATGAGCAGTTCTTC. Based on the CDR3 plus reference TRBV30 and TRBJ2-1, the full variable domain is SQTIHQWPATLVQPVGSPLSLECTVEGTSNPNLYWYRQAAGRGLQLLFYSVGIGQISSEVPQNLSASRPQDRQFILSSKKLLLSDSGFYLCAWSVQVRNEQFFGPGTRLTVL.